The clone carrying this T cell receptor (beta chain) occurred a few times. A read error may produce the germline difference seen at one junction end. This specimen belongs to a study of response to subunit inactivated influenza vaccine. TCRdb processed the RT-PCR reads anew with MiXCR; each CDR3 protein has one entry. Of just under 550,000 distinct CDR3 sequences in the sample, roughly 25% were seen once. The same sample was also used in a study of T cells expressing NK-cell markers. That report notes: Synthesis of TCR beta cDNA relied on 5'RACE template switching carrying UMIs. For about 6 donors, the dominant NKG2C+ clonotypes made up about 1.0-7.5% of their CD8+ T cells. Similarly, these clonotypes led the CD3+CD56-NKG2C+ fraction as well in several donors.

This sequence was found in a man between 45 and 60 years old who received an inactivated influenza vaccine. Here the sequenced sample was CD4+ T cells sorted from PBMCs, taken 11 to 12 days after vaccination.

Here the CDR3 reads CASGLGTVHF. DNA for the CDR3: TGTGCCAGCGGACTCGGGACAGTCCACTTC. This chain connects TRBV6-2 or TRBV6-3 to TRBJ2-5; 7 positions agree with TRBD1. The CDR3 length is 10 residues. Looked up from germline, CDR1 is MNHEY and CDR2 is SVGEGT.